This TCR beta chain was identified during a study of T-cell reconstitution after alpha-beta-depleted transplantation in children. Overall study results and limits: T cells produced anew were the main source of T-cell counts and diversity one year after transplant.

Remarks on this clonotype: Its matching antigen is unknown.

Unique molecular identifiers were used to barcode this TCRbeta library. TCRdb processed the PCR reads anew with MiXCR; each CDR3 protein has one entry. This sample has 300,000 to 400,000 distinct CDR3 sequences, with 20% to 30% found just once. CDR3 length: 14 amino acids. With V trimmed by 2 bases and J by 13 bases, 11 bases remained unmatched. Per germline, CDR1 MGHRA and CDR2 YSYEKL. The specimen comprised PBMCs, mostly from graft donor cells, sampled 180 days after TCRalphabeta/CD19-depleted stem cell transplant. This clonotype was sampled from a male patient between 5 and 17 years old who had a stem cell transplant for acute lymphoblastic leukemia, so the T cells may come from the graft donor. This chain joins TRBV4-1 and TRBJ2-1, with 7 bases identical to TRBD2. The chain's CDR3 is CASSQYPSGPLQFF. For the CDR3, the DNA is TGCGCCAGCAGCCAATACCCTAGCGGTCCCTTACAGTTCTTC.